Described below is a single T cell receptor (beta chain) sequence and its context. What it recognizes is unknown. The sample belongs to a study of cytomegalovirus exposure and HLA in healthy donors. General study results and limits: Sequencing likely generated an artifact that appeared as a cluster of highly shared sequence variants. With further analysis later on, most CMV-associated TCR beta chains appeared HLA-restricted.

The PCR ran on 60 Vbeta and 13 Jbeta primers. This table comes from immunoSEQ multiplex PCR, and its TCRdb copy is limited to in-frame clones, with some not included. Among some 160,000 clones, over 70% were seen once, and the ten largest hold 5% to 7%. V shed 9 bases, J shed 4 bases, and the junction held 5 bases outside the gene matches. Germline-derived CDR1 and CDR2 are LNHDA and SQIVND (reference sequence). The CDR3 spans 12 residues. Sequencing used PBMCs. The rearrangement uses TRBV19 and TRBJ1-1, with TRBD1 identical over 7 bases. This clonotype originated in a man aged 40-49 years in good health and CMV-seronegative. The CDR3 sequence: CASRTGGTEAFF. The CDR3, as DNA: TGTGCCAGCCGGACAGGCGGCACTGAAGCTTTCTTT.